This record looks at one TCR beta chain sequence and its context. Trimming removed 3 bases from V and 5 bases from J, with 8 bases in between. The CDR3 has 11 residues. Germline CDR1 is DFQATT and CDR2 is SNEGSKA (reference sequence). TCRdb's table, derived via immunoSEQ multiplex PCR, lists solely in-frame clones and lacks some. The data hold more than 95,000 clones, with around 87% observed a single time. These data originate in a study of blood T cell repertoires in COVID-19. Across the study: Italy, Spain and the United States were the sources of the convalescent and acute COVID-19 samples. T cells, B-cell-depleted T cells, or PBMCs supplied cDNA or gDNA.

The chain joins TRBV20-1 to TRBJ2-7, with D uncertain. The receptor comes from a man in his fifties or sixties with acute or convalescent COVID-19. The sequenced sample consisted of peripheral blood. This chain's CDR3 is CSASVEHEQYF. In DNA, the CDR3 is TGCAGTGCTAGTGTAGAGCACGAGCAGTACTTC.